Listed below are T cell receptor beta chains from one sample, sequenced in a study of human T cells and chemical hapten exposure. Using its own MiXCR run on the RACE reads, TCRdb lists one record per CDR3 protein. The table includes 300,000 to 450,000 distinct CDR3 sequences, approximately 5.1% detected once. The sample in question was whole blood, obtained in connection with sensitization to the hapten diphenylcyclopropenone (DPC). These receptor sequences come from a woman aged 45-60 years with alopecia areata. Some clones in this sample may be carry-over from other donors' samples. Each CDR3 is given with its conserved first and last residue. Fields, in order: V gene, J gene, CDR3 protein.

>TRBV6-2/TRBV6-3|TRBJ2-1
CASSYGASGRGNEQFF
>TRBV2|TRBJ1-2
CASSPGQGGSRGYTF
>TRBV6-5|TRBJ2-3
CASQNPSAAGTRQYF
>TRBV28|TRBJ1-1
CASLPGARTEAFF
>TRBV2|TRBJ1-5
CASGFVGGYNQPQHF
>TRBV30|TRBJ2-7
CAWSVEDYEQYF
>TRBV20-1|TRBJ2-7
CSARDRRLDSYEQYF
>TRBV4-1|TRBJ1-2
CASSQGSGGSNYGYTF
>TRBV6-1|TRBJ1-2
CASSGQGKSYGYTF
>TRBV6-5|TRBJ1-6
CASSYGTGMNSPLHF
>TRBV19|TRBJ2-5
CASTPGGGLQETQYF